The source of this TCR beta chain is a study of cytomegalovirus exposure and HLA in healthy donors. Broader study findings: Most TCR sequences showed up rarely, but some public TCRs showed up in many donors.

On this clone: The antigen is not known.

Primers: 60 Vbeta forward and 13 Jbeta reverse. Measured with immunoSEQ multiplex PCR; TCRdb has only the in-frame clones, and not every one. The repertoire has more than 200,000 clones, 70% to 90% of them found once; the top ten carry over 1%. The V and J ends lost 2 bases and 4 bases respectively, with 9 bases between them. Germline V gene data show CDR1 as MNHEY and CDR2 as SVGAGI. This CDR3 spans 15 amino acids. Sequenced input: PBMCs. The clonotype originates from a human donor in good health. V is TRBV6-5 and J is TRBJ2-6; possible D gene TRBD2, 6 bases. For the CDR3, the DNA is TGTGCCAGCAGTTACGGAGGGATCGGGGCCAACGTCCTGACTTTC. Translating it yields CASSYGGIGANVLTF.